Below are 27 T cell receptor beta chains sequenced from a single sample in a study of Ad26.COV2.S vaccination and SARS-CoV-2 variants. Assay: immunoSEQ multiplex PCR; the TCRdb copy retains only in-frame clones and omits some. The table has hundreds of thousands of clones, around 92% seen once. The specimen was peripheral blood, collected after recovery from COVID-19. Receptors originate from a human donor who had recovered from COVID-19.

A single count supports this clone. The chain carries TRBV19 and TRBJ2-3, with D unresolved. V was trimmed by 8 bases and J by 6 bases, leaving 9 bases between them. The CDR3 runs to 11 residues. Germline V lookup: CDR1 LNHDA, CDR2 SQIVND (reference sequence). Here the CDR3 DNA reads TGTGCCAGTCAAACGGCCGATACGCAGTATTTT. It yields the protein CASQTADTQYF.

This chain's CDR3 is CASSEDDYSPLHF. The CDR3 coding sequence is TGTGCCAGCAGTGAAGACGACTATTCACCCCTCCACTTT. The chain links TRBV6-4 to TRBJ1-6; D is ambiguous. The CDR3 has 13 residues. CDR1 and CDR2 from the germline V gene are MRHNA and SNTAGT. V lost 3 bases and J lost 8, with 8 bases in between.

The chain employs TRBV3-1 (or the pseudogene TRBV3-2) and TRBJ1-1; 9 bases are a match to TRBD1. Germline values: CDR1 LGHDT, CDR2 YNNKEL (reference sequence). V lost 1 base to trimming and J lost 3 bases; unmatched junction nucleotides: 3. The CDR3 contains 15 residues. CDR3 sequence: CASSQGTGGHTEAFF. For the CDR3, the DNA is TGTGCCAGCAGCCAAGGTACAGGGGGCCACACTGAAGCTTTCTTT.

The chain has TRBV27 and TRBJ2-2, with D possibly matching TRBD2 (5 bases). Germline CDR1 and CDR2: MNHEY and SMNVEV (reference sequence). V dropped 8 bases and J dropped 6 bases, with 7 bases sitting between them. The CDR3 totals 11 residues. The CDR3 sequence: CASGRAGELFF. In DNA form, the CDR3 reads TGTGCCAGCGGGCGGGCCGGGGAGCTGTTTTTT.

V and J are TRBV13 and TRBJ1-1; possibly TRBD1 for D (6 bases). The CDR3 runs to 14 residues. V lost 3 bases and J 4 bases, leaving 12 bases between the germline ends. Germline-derived CDR1 and CDR2 are PRHDT and FYEKMQ (reference sequence). The CDR3 loop reads CASSLGADGTEAFF. CDR3 coding DNA: TGTGCCAGCAGCTTGGGGGCTGATGGCACTGAAGCTTTCTTT.

CDR3 DNA sequence: TGCAGTGCTTTGAACTACCACGAGCAGTACTTC. Translated, it gives CSALNYHEQYF. V usage is TRBV20-1 and J usage is TRBJ2-7, with D hard to call. The CDR3 consists of 11 residues. Trimming removed 5 bases from V and 5 bases from J, with 10 bases in between. Per germline, CDR1 DFQATT and CDR2 SNEGSKA (reference sequence).

The chain links TRBV13 to TRBJ1-2; perhaps TRBD1 as D (6 bases). Germline CDR1 reads PRHDT; CDR2 reads FYEKMQ (reference sequence). V was clipped by 5 bases and J by 6 bases, with 22 bases between them. This CDR3 region has 16 residues. CDR3 protein: CASSPAGGLGRDGYTF. DNA for the CDR3: TGTGCCAGCAGCCCGGCGGGGGGCCTGGGCAGGGATGGCTACACCTTC.

The rearrangement uses TRBV15 and TRBJ2-7, with 7 bases fitting TRBD1. The V gene end was trimmed by 2 bases and the J gene end by 4 bases; junction bases not matched to a gene: 8. In germline, CDR1 is LNHNV, CDR2 YYDKDF (reference sequence). The length of the CDR3 is 15 residues. The CDR3 protein is CATSRPDREGYEQYF. CDR3 coding DNA: TGTGCCACCAGCAGACCCGACAGGGAAGGGTACGAGCAGTACTTC.

The chain links TRBV7-9 to TRBJ1-3; D is ambiguous. The CDR3 loop spans 15 amino acids. The germline V and J ends were trimmed by 4 bases and 0 bases, with 10 bases remaining between them. Germline V lookup: CDR1 SEHNR, CDR2 FQNEAQ (reference sequence). For the CDR3, the DNA is TGTGCCAGCAGCTCCCCTCGGCTCTCTGGAAACACCATATATTTT. Translated, it gives CASSSPRLSGNTIYF.

The rearrangement links TRBV19 to TRBJ1-1; TRBD1 might be the D (5 bases). The CDR3 runs 16 residues. Per germline, CDR1 LNHDA and CDR2 SQIVND (reference sequence). The V gene lost 5 bases and the J gene lost 0 bases, with 16 bases spanning the gap. The CDR3 is CASSFGGGSVNTEAFF. The CDR3 DNA follows: TGTGCCAGTAGTTTCGGGGGGGGTTCCGTGAACACTGAAGCTTTCTTT.

The chain recombines TRBV24-1 with TRBJ2-7; 13 bases line up with TRBD2. The CDR3 totals 17 residues. CDR1 KGHDR and CDR2 SFDVKD come from the germline V gene. Losses at the gene ends were 0 bases for V and 2 bases for J; bases not matched to a gene: 3. Here the CDR3 reads CATSDLQGTSGTYEQYF. The CDR3 nucleotides read TGTGCCACCAGTGATTTGCAGGGGACTAGCGGGACCTACGAGCAGTACTTC.

V gene TRBV5-6 combines with J gene TRBJ1-6; 11 bases agree with TRBD1. The CDR3 has 16 amino acids. Germline-derived CDR1 and CDR2 are SGHDT and YYEEEE. Losses at the gene ends were 4 bases for V and 7 bases for J; bases not matched to a gene: 7. The CDR3 region has the DNA TGTGCCAGCAGCAAGGACAGGGGGCGATCCAATTCACCCCTCCACTTT. Its protein product is CASSKDRGRSNSPLHF.

The chain has TRBV4-1 and TRBJ1-3; D is uncertain. This CDR3 spans 14 amino acids. With 1 base removed from V and 0 bases from J, the gap between germline ends came to 4 bases. CDR1 and CDR2 from the germline V gene are MGHRA and YSYEKL. The DNA of the CDR3 is TGCGCCAGCAGCCAAGCGGTCTCTGGAAACACCATATATTTT. Its protein product is CASSQAVSGNTIYF.

This clone was detected once. V usage is TRBV19 and J usage is TRBJ1-4; D is unresolved. V was trimmed by 2 bases and J by 5 bases, leaving 9 bases between them. CDR3 length: 14 amino acids. CDR1 is LNHDA, CDR2 SQIVND, per germline (reference sequence). The CDR3 region has the DNA TGTGCCAGTAGTATATACGGTCCGAATGAAAAACTGTTTTTT. This translates into CASSIYGPNEKLFF.

This clone has a single count. J is TRBJ1-2 and V is TRBV29-1, with D possibly being TRBD1 (5 bases). With 4 bases removed from V and 6 bases from J, the gap between germline ends came to 12 bases. The germline V gene has CDR1 SQVTM and CDR2 ANQGSEA. The CDR3 is 12 amino acids. The CDR3 nucleotides read TGCAGCGTTGCGGCAGGGATACATGGCTACACCTTC. This gives the protein CSVAAGIHGYTF.

This sequence joins TRBV7-2 and TRBJ2-7; D is uncertain. Deletions cut 1 base from V and 0 bases from J, with 10 bases between. Germline CDR1 is SGHTA and CDR2 is FQGNSA. CDR3 size: 15 residues. CDR3 in DNA: TGTGCCAGCAGCTTAGAGGTCTCCAGCTCCTACGAGCAGTACTTC. Protein product: CASSLEVSSSYEQYF. Complete variable domain (other parts from reference TRBV7-2 and TRBJ2-7): GAGVSQSPSNKVTEKGKDVELRCDPISGHTALYWYRQSLGQGLEFLIYFQGNSAPDKSGLPSDRFSAERTGGSVSTLTIQRTQQEDSAVYLCASSLEVSSSYEQYFGPGTRLTVT.

The genes are TRBV5-4 and TRBJ1-4, with D perhaps matching TRBD1 (6 bases). Trimming left V 3 bases short and J 4 bases short, with 13 bases between. This CDR3 spans 15 amino acids. Per germline, CDR1 SGHNT and CDR2 YYREEE (reference sequence). In DNA form, the CDR3 reads TGTGCCAGCAGCTCGAACAGGGCCGTTAATGAAAAACTGTTTTTT. Encoded protein: CASSSNRAVNEKLFF.

A single count supports this clone. The V gene is TRBV7-2, the J gene TRBJ2-2; 9 nucleotides line up with TRBD1. Germline V lookup: CDR1 SGHTA, CDR2 FQGNSA. The CDR3 has 17 residues. The V gene end was trimmed by 8 bases and the J gene end by 3 bases; junction bases not matched to a gene: 13. The CDR3 here is CASLDRGYFLHTGELFF. CDR3 sequence (DNA): TGTGCCAGCCTGGACAGGGGCTACTTTCTACACACCGGGGAGCTGTTTTTT.

V gene TRBV3-1 (or the pseudogene TRBV3-2) combines with J gene TRBJ2-7; D not resolved. The CDR3 has 12 residues. V was cut by 6 bases and J by 3 bases, with 9 bases left in between. Germline V gives CDR1 LGHDT, CDR2 YNNKEL (reference sequence). The chain's CDR3 is CASSNLFYEQYF. As DNA, the CDR3 is TGTGCCAGCAGTAACCTATTCTACGAGCAGTACTTC.

The chain combines TRBV7-9 with TRBJ2-7; 8 bases match TRBD2. The CDR3 runs to 15 residues. Germline V gene sequence: CDR1 SEHNR, CDR2 FQNEAQ (reference sequence). The J segment lost 4 bases and the V segment lost 1 base, leaving 6 bases of the junction unmatched. CDR3 in DNA: TGTGCCAGCAGCTTAGATGGCGGGGGGAGGTACGAGCAGTACTTC. It yields the protein CASSLDGGGRYEQYF.

V is TRBV7-9 and J is TRBJ2-2; 8 positions agree with TRBD1. The CDR3 length is 15 residues. V gave up 5 bases and J gave up 2 bases; unmatched junction bases: 4. Germline V gives CDR1 SEHNR, CDR2 FQNEAQ (reference sequence). CDR3 bases: TGTGCCAGCAGCCTCCAGGGGGCAAACACCGGGGAGCTGTTTTTT. Encoded protein: CASSLQGANTGELFF.

The chain employs TRBV7-6 and TRBJ2-2; D is possibly TRBD1 (6 bases). The CDR3 totals 14 residues. The germline CDR1 and CDR2 sequences are SGHVS and FNYEAQ. Trimming removed 3 bases at V and 5 bases at J, with 10 bases between. The CDR3 coding sequence is TGTGCCAGCAGCTTTACAGGGCGTACCGGGGAGCTGTTTTTT. Amino acids: CASSFTGRTGELFF.

The genes are TRBV25-1 and TRBJ1-1, with D possibly matching TRBD1 (5 bases). The CDR3 covers 12 residues. V shed 6 bases and J shed 1 base, with 6 bases lying between them. The V gene's germline CDR1 is MGHDK and CDR2 SYGVNS. The CDR3 bases are TGTGCCAGCAGAGACAGGAACACTGAAGCTTTCTTT. Protein product: CASRDRNTEAFF.

V is TRBV27 and J is TRBJ1-5, with a weak D call TRBD1 (5 bases). V shed 4 bases and J shed 5 bases, with 9 bases lying between them. The CDR3 is 13 amino acids. The germline gives CDR1 MNHEY, CDR2 SMNVEV (reference sequence). The CDR3 loop reads CASSWGRDQPQHF. DNA for the CDR3: TGTGCCAGCAGTTGGGGACGGGATCAGCCCCAGCATTTT.

The chain combines TRBV2 with TRBJ2-7; TRBD1 matches at 10 bases. V lost 5 bases, J lost 6 bases, and 7 bases stayed unmatched. The CDR3 is 14 residues long. Germline V gene sequence: CDR1 SNHLY, CDR2 FYNNEI. The CDR3 sequence: CASSFRDRGGEQYF. CDR3 nucleotides: TGTGCCAGCAGTTTCCGGGACAGGGGAGGCGAGCAGTACTTC.

The chain couples TRBV3-1 (or the pseudogene TRBV3-2) to TRBJ2-7; possible D gene TRBD1, 6 bases. The germline V gene has CDR1 LGHDT and CDR2 YNNKEL (reference sequence). There are 16 residues in the CDR3. The V end lost 5 bases, the J end lost 0 bases, and 17 bases lay between the germline ends. This CDR3 is CASSKRRDTSSYEQYF. DNA for the CDR3: TGTGCCAGCAGCAAGAGACGGGACACCAGCTCCTACGAGCAGTACTTC.

This clone is a singleton in its sample. The V gene is TRBV6-5, the J gene TRBJ2-7; 7 bases line up with TRBD1. V dropped 4 bases and J dropped 4; count of bases not matched to a gene: 7. This CDR3 is built from 14 residues. The germline V gene has CDR1 MNHEY and CDR2 SVGAGI. The CDR3 DNA reads as TGTGCCAGCAGTTCGTGGACAGGCCAGTACGAGCAGTACTTC. Its protein is CASSSWTGQYEQYF.